These T cell receptor beta chains were read from a single sample in a study of OX40 agonist ivuxolimab in advanced cancers. Sequencing was performed with immunoSEQ multiplex PCR; in TCRdb, only in-frame clones are kept and a portion is missing. This sample has some 40,000 clones, with about 91% found just once. The sequences come from CD4+ or CD8+ T cells sorted from blood, collected in a trial of the OX40 agonist ivuxolimab. The receptors shown here come from an adult with an advanced solid tumor such as melanoma, head and neck, liver or kidney cancer. Each CDR3 is given with its conserved first and last residue. Fields, in order: D gene, V gene, J gene, clone size, CDR3 DNA, CDR3 protein. D genes are given only for firm matches. Expanded clones are given a class, and other clones once, few, many or no size at all.

d_gene: NA
v_gene: TRBV25-1
j_gene: TRBJ1-5
abundance: few
CDR3nt: TGTGCCAGCAGTGAACCGACATGGGATCAGCCCCAGCATTTT
CDR3aa: CASSEPTWDQPQHF

d_gene: NA
v_gene: TRBV10-3
j_gene: TRBJ2-2
abundance: NA
CDR3nt: TGTGCCATCAGTGAGTCGACAGCCCTTAGCAACACCGGGGAGCTGTTTTTT
CDR3aa: CAISESTALSNTGELFF

d_gene: TRBD1
v_gene: TRBV28
j_gene: TRBJ2-1
abundance: NA
CDR3nt: TGTGCCAGCAGTCCCATCCGACAGGGCTACAATGAGCAGTTCTTC
CDR3aa: CASSPIRQGYNEQFF

d_gene: NA
v_gene: TRBV19
j_gene: TRBJ1-1
abundance: NA
CDR3nt: TGTGCCAGTAGTATAGGGGGCCTGAACACTGAAGCTTTCTTT
CDR3aa: CASSIGGLNTEAFF

d_gene: NA
v_gene: TRBV13
j_gene: TRBJ2-1
abundance: NA
CDR3nt: TGTGCCAGCAGCTCCGAGACGGGAAGCTCCTACAATGAGCAGTTCTTC
CDR3aa: CASSSETGSSYNEQFF

d_gene: NA
v_gene: TRBV19
j_gene: TRBJ1-3
abundance: NA
CDR3nt: TGTGCCAGTAGTATCATCCAAGGGGTCTCTGGAAACACCATATATTTT
CDR3aa: CASSIIQGVSGNTIYF

d_gene: NA
v_gene: TRBV29-1
j_gene: TRBJ2-1
abundance: NA
CDR3nt: TGCAGCACGAGACTCAGCTCCTACAATGAGCAGTTCTTC
CDR3aa: CSTRLSSYNEQFF

d_gene: TRBD1
v_gene: TRBV27
j_gene: TRBJ1-1
abundance: NA
CDR3nt: TGTGCCAGCAGTCCCAGGGGGCGCGGGAACACTGAAGCTTTCTTT
CDR3aa: CASSPRGRGNTEAFF

d_gene: NA
v_gene: TRBV5-3
j_gene: TRBJ2-7
abundance: NA
CDR3nt: TGTGCCAGCAGCGGGGACCTACAGGGCCACGAGCAGTACTTC
CDR3aa: CASSGDLQGHEQYF

d_gene: TRBD2
v_gene: TRBV27
j_gene: TRBJ2-7
abundance: NA
CDR3nt: TGTGCCAGCAGTTTAACTAGCGGGATCAACGAGCAGTACTTC
CDR3aa: CASSLTSGINEQYF

d_gene: NA
v_gene: TRBV7-8
j_gene: TRBJ1-5
abundance: few
CDR3nt: TGTGCCAGCAGCTCGACAGGTTATAGCAATCAGCCCCAGCATTTT
CDR3aa: CASSSTGYSNQPQHF

d_gene: NA
v_gene: TRBV15
j_gene: TRBJ1-3
abundance: NA
CDR3nt: TGTGCCACCAGCAGTCCCGATGATCCGGTATACACCATATATTTT
CDR3aa: CATSSPDDPVYTIYF

d_gene: NA
v_gene: TRBV9
j_gene: TRBJ2-1
abundance: NA
CDR3nt: TGTGCCAGCAGCCCGGGGGGCCTGGCCTACAATGAGCAGTTCTTC
CDR3aa: CASSPGGLAYNEQFF

d_gene: NA
v_gene: TRBV4-1
j_gene: TRBJ2-1
abundance: NA
CDR3nt: TGCGCCAGCAGCCAGGTTGACAGTGATGAGCAGTTCTTC
CDR3aa: CASSQVDSDEQFF

d_gene: NA
v_gene: TRBV7-2
j_gene: TRBJ1-2
abundance: few
CDR3nt: TGTGCCAGCAGCTTAGACAGGGAAGTCGAGGGCTACACCTTC
CDR3aa: CASSLDREVEGYTF

d_gene: NA
v_gene: TRBV9
j_gene: TRBJ2-7
abundance: once
CDR3nt: TGTGCCAGCAGCGTAGTAGAGGGGAGCTACGAGCAGTACTTC
CDR3aa: CASSVVEGSYEQYF

d_gene: TRBD1
v_gene: TRBV19
j_gene: TRBJ2-7
abundance: NA
CDR3nt: TGTGCCACTCTGGGACAGGATTCCTACGAGCAGTACTTC
CDR3aa: CATLGQDSYEQYF

d_gene: NA
v_gene: TRBV5-1
j_gene: TRBJ2-7
abundance: NA
CDR3nt: TGCGCCAGCAGCTTGGGGTTTGGGGGGCCTTACTCCTACGAGCAGTACTTC
CDR3aa: CASSLGFGGPYSYEQYF

d_gene: TRBD1
v_gene: TRBV19
j_gene: TRBJ2-3
abundance: once
CDR3nt: TGTGCCAGTAGTATTTTGAGGACAGGCACTAGCACAGATACGCAGTATTTT
CDR3aa: CASSILRTGTSTDTQYF